This T cell receptor beta chain is from a study of blood T cell repertoires in COVID-19. For the study at large: Italy, Spain and the United States were the sources of the convalescent and acute COVID-19 samples. PBMCs, B-cell-depleted T cells, or T cells were the source of the cDNA or gDNA that made up the material.

Under the authors' procedure: Counts of nucleated cells, estimated from reference gene primer amplification, were obtained. Produced via immunoSEQ multiplex PCR; TCRdb's table is partial and in-frame only. That table gives V, J and clone size, and the DNA gave D and trimming. This sample has 200,000 to 300,000 clones; about 89% occur once, and the top ten carry approximately 9.8%. The receptor's source is a man aged 35 to 55 who had recovered from COVID-19. Sequencing was done on a sample of peripheral blood.

CDR3 in amino acids: CASTVSGTGTYEQYF. The CDR3 coding sequence is TGTGCCAGCACAGTGTCCGGGACAGGGACTTACGAGCAGTACTTC. This chain joins TRBV3-1 (or the pseudogene TRBV3-2) and TRBJ2-7, with 9 bases lining up with TRBD1. The CDR3 runs 15 residues. V lost 7 bases and J lost 4; bases outside the gene matches: 11. In germline, CDR1 is LGHDT, CDR2 YNNKEL (reference sequence).